This TCR beta chain was captured by sequencing in a study of T cells in Graves' hyperthyroidism and ophthalmopathy. The germline V gene encodes CDR1 SGHTA and CDR2 FQGNSA. This CDR3 spans 15 amino acids. J gave up 8 bases and V 2 bases, and 9 bases lay outside the gene matches. Amplification targeted TCR beta CDR3 regions from RNA transcripts. The HTBI primer set was used in a first-round RT-PCR of the TCR CDR3. TCRdb fed the multiplex PCR reads into MiXCR, producing one record per CDR3 protein. The repertoire holds under 350,000 distinct CDR3 sequences, with 21% as singletons. Researchers barred patients who had uncontrolled infection, other autoimmune disease, pregnancy or lactation. Thyroid ultrasound and orbital computed tomography, with clinical symptoms and serum thyroxine and TRAb, informed diagnoses.

Source material: blood. The source is a woman aged 45 to 65 with Graves' hyperthyroidism. The V and J genes are TRBV7-2 and TRBJ2-1; TRBD2 aligns across 7 bases. This CDR3 is CASSLRGRASDEQFF. In nucleotides, the CDR3 is TGTGCCAGCAGCTTACGAGGGAGGGCAAGCGATGAGCAGTTCTTC.